Presented here are 10 T cell receptor beta chains from one specimen sequenced in a study of PD-1 blockade in classical Hodgkin lymphoma. Time point in this sample: newly diagnosed, previously untreated cHL patient sample. By magnetic negative selection, CD4+ T cells were purified from thawed PBMCs. The protocol was immunoSEQ multiplex PCR, while the TCRdb copy is restricted to in-frame clones and leaves out a portion. The sample holds roughly 20,000 clones; roughly 90% are singletons and the top ten take 0.41%. What was sequenced was CD4+ T cells from blood. Receptor source: a human donor with classical Hodgkin lymphoma.

The rearrangement joins TRBV28 to TRBJ1-2, with D possibly matching TRBD1 (5 bases). CDR3 length: 17 amino acids. The germline gives CDR1 MDHEN, CDR2 SYDVKM. Trimming stripped 3 bases from V and 2 bases from J, with 19 bases between. CDR3 protein: CASSFLWGKEENYGYTF. The CDR3, as DNA: TGTGCCAGCAGTTTTTTATGGGGGAAGGAAGAGAACTATGGCTACACCTTC.

For the CDR3, the DNA is TGTGCCAGCAGTATCGGGCAGGGTCGGGAAAAACTGTTTTTT. This sequence encodes CASSIGQGREKLFF. This chain uses TRBV28 with TRBJ1-4, with D possibly matching TRBD1 (5 bases). The V gene lost 5 bases and the J gene lost 8 bases, with 15 bases spanning the gap. Germline-derived CDR1 and CDR2 are MDHEN and SYDVKM. The CDR3 runs to 14 residues.

The V call is TRBV5-1, the J call TRBJ2-7; no firm D call. Germline V gene sequence: CDR1 SGHRS, CDR2 YFSETQ. There are 15 residues in the CDR3. V was cut by 0 bases and J by 0 bases, with 10 bases left in between. The CDR3 bases are TGCGCCAGCAGCTTGGCGGTCGGTAGCTCCTACGAGCAGTACTTC. This encodes CASSLAVGSSYEQYF.

The chain employs TRBV12-5 and TRBJ2-1, with TRBD1 matching over 8 bases. This CDR3 is built from 14 residues. Germline values: CDR1 LGHNT, CDR2 FRNRAP. V trimming: 3 bases; J trimming: 15 bases; junction bases outside the gene matches: 13. In DNA, the CDR3 is TGTGCTAGTGGTTTCTCTTCTATGGCAGGGGGCAGGTTCTTC. The encoded protein is CASGFSSMAGGRFF.

The count of this clone is one. The chain links TRBV19 to TRBJ1-1, with 8 bases identical to TRBD1. This CDR3 has 15 residues. Germline lookup yields CDR1 LNHDA and CDR2 SQIVND (reference sequence). V gave up 6 bases and J gave up 1 base; unmatched junction bases: 7. The CDR3 loop reads CASRGDRRWNTEAFF. The CDR3 DNA reads TGTGCCAGTAGAGGGGACAGGCGGTGGAACACTGAAGCTTTCTTT.

CDR3 region: CASRGPGPPMGEQYF. CDR3 bases: TGCGCCAGCAGGGGTCCCGGGCCCCCTATGGGAGAGCAGTACTTC. The chain has TRBV5-1 and TRBJ2-7; D is uncertain. Between the trimmed V and J ends, which lost 5 bases and 7 bases, there was a span of 22 bases. This CDR3 comprises 15 residues. The germline V gene has CDR1 SGHRS and CDR2 YFSETQ.

The rearrangement uses TRBV9 and TRBJ2-5, with 10 nucleotides matching TRBD1. After removal of 6 bases from V and 3 bases from J, the junction contained 8 bases not matched to a gene. From germline, CDR1 is SGDLS and CDR2 YYNGEE. The CDR3 runs 15 residues. Written as DNA, the CDR3 is TGTGCCAGCACCACAGGGACAGGGGTGGAAGAGACCCAGTACTTC. Encoded protein: CASTTGTGVEETQYF.

This clone showed up just once. The V gene is TRBV5-1, the J gene TRBJ2-5; possible D gene TRBD2, 5 bases. CDR3 length: 15 amino acids. The germline V and J ends were trimmed by 0 bases and 2 bases, with 11 bases remaining between them. CDR1 is SGHRS and CDR2 is YFSETQ in the germline V gene. CDR3 loop: CASSLGWTSQETQYF. The CDR3 DNA reads as TGCGCCAGCAGCTTGGGTTGGACTTCACAAGAGACCCAGTACTTC.

The V call is TRBV28, the J call TRBJ2-3; D uncertain. Trimming took off 3 bases at V and 2 bases at J, with 9 bases between the two ends. The V gene's germline CDR1 is MDHEN and CDR2 SYDVKM. The CDR3 contains 14 residues. CDR3 amino acids: CASSFMGYTDTQYF. The DNA for the CDR3 is TGTGCCAGCAGTTTTATGGGATACACAGATACGCAGTATTTT. Combining the CDR3 with reference TRBV28 and TRBJ2-3 gives the whole variable domain DVKVTQSSRYLVKRTGEKVFLECVQDMDHENMFWYRQDPGLGLRLIYFSYDVKMKEKGDIPEGYSVSREKKERFSLILESASTNQTSMYLCASSFMGYTDTQYFGPGTRLTVL.

In the case of this clone: At one boundary the junction diverges from the germline segment, which might be a read error. The gene calls are TRBV7-2 and TRBJ2-1; 10 nucleotides line up with TRBD2. The germline V gene has CDR1 SGHTA and CDR2 FQGNSA. The CDR3 totals 15 residues. CDR3 region: CASSSYPRLAGQLIF. The CDR3 DNA reads TGTGCCAGCAGCTCCTACCCACGACTAGCGGGCCAACTAATCTTC.